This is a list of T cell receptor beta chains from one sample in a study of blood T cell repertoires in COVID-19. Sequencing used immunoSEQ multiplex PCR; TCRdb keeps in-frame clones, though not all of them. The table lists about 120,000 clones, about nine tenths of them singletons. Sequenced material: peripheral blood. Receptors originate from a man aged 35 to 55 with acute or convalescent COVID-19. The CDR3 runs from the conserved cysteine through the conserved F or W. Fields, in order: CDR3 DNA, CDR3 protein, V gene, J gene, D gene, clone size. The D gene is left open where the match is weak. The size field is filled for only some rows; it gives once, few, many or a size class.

CDR3nt: TGTGCCAGTAGAAACCGACAAGGCAATCAGCCCCAGCATTTT; CDR3aa: CASRNRQGNQPQHF; v_gene: TRBV19; j_gene: TRBJ1-5; d_gene: NA; abundance: NA
CDR3nt: TGTGCCAGCAGCCAAGATCAGGGGATGAACACTGAAGCTTTCTTT; CDR3aa: CASSQDQGMNTEAFF; v_gene: TRBV4-2; j_gene: TRBJ1-1; d_gene: NA; abundance: few
CDR3nt: TGTGCCAGCAGCGTAGTCGGGGGAGTCCTCACAGATACGCAGTATTTT; CDR3aa: CASSVVGGVLTDTQYF; v_gene: TRBV9; j_gene: TRBJ2-3; d_gene: NA; abundance: many
CDR3nt: TGTGCCTGGCAGACAGGGAATCAAGGCAATCAGCCCCAGCATTTT; CDR3aa: CAWQTGNQGNQPQHF; v_gene: TRBV30; j_gene: TRBJ1-5; d_gene: TRBD1; abundance: NA
CDR3nt: TGTGCCAGCAGTTCCCGGCGGACACCGAACACTGAAGCTTTCTTT; CDR3aa: CASSSRRTPNTEAFF; v_gene: TRBV6-2/TRBV6-3; j_gene: TRBJ1-1; d_gene: NA; abundance: few
CDR3nt: TGTGCCACCCGACAGGGGGCCTATCAGCCCCAGCATTTT; CDR3aa: CATRQGAYQPQHF; v_gene: TRBV6-5; j_gene: TRBJ1-5; d_gene: TRBD1; abundance: NA
CDR3nt: TGTGCCACCAGTGATTTTGACGGGAGAGATACGCAGTATTTT; CDR3aa: CATSDFDGRDTQYF; v_gene: TRBV24-1; j_gene: TRBJ2-3; d_gene: NA; abundance: NA
CDR3nt: TGTGCCAGTAGTATCGACGGACACTTGAACACTGAAGCTTTCTTT; CDR3aa: CASSIDGHLNTEAFF; v_gene: TRBV19; j_gene: TRBJ1-1; d_gene: NA; abundance: NA
CDR3nt: TGCGCCAGCAGTCCCACTGGCGGGGGCTCTGGAAACACCATATATTTT; CDR3aa: CASSPTGGGSGNTIYF; v_gene: TRBV5-1; j_gene: TRBJ1-3; d_gene: NA; abundance: NA
CDR3nt: TGCGCCAGCAGTGAGACGGGACAGCTTGGAAACACCATATATTTT; CDR3aa: CASSETGQLGNTIYF; v_gene: TRBV10-2; j_gene: TRBJ1-3; d_gene: TRBD1; abundance: NA
CDR3nt: TGTGCCAGCAGCCCGTCGCCAGGGCACACTGAAGCTTTCTTT; CDR3aa: CASSPSPGHTEAFF; v_gene: TRBV11-3; j_gene: TRBJ1-1; d_gene: NA; abundance: NA
CDR3nt: TGCAGCGTGTTGACAGGGCCTAATGAAAAACTGTTTTTT; CDR3aa: CSVLTGPNEKLFF; v_gene: TRBV29-1; j_gene: TRBJ1-4; d_gene: TRBD1; abundance: NA
CDR3nt: TGTGCCAGCAGCAAAGCCCTTAGAGGGACAGAGAACACTGAAGCTTTCTTT; CDR3aa: CASSKALRGTENTEAFF; v_gene: TRBV21-1; j_gene: TRBJ1-1; d_gene: NA; abundance: NA
CDR3nt: TGTGCCAGCAGTCCCCGATTACCCTATCCCGACACTGAAGCTTTCTTT; CDR3aa: CASSPRLPYPDTEAFF; v_gene: TRBV3-1/TRBV3-2; j_gene: TRBJ1-1; d_gene: NA; abundance: once
CDR3nt: TGTGCCAGCAGTCCGAACAGAAATGAGCAGTTCTTC; CDR3aa: CASSPNRNEQFF; v_gene: TRBV27; j_gene: TRBJ2-1; d_gene: NA; abundance: NA
CDR3nt: TGTGCCAGTAGTATAGATCCGTTTCGTCAGCCCCAGCATTTT; CDR3aa: CASSIDPFRQPQHF; v_gene: TRBV19; j_gene: TRBJ1-5; d_gene: NA; abundance: NA
CDR3nt: TGTGCCATCAGTGAAGGTGGGCCCTACAATGAGCAGTTCTTC; CDR3aa: CAISEGGPYNEQFF; v_gene: TRBV10-3; j_gene: TRBJ2-1; d_gene: NA; abundance: NA
CDR3nt: TGTGCCAGCAGCGTAGTTGGGACTAGCCGGGAGACCCAGTACTTC; CDR3aa: CASSVVGTSRETQYF; v_gene: TRBV9; j_gene: TRBJ2-5; d_gene: TRBD2; abundance: NA
CDR3nt: TGTGCCAGCAGTTACACTACAGGGTTCGGCTACACCTTC; CDR3aa: CASSYTTGFGYTF; v_gene: TRBV6-5; j_gene: TRBJ1-2; d_gene: NA; abundance: NA
CDR3nt: TGCAGTGCTAGTGGTCCGGGCACTGAAGCTTTCTTT; CDR3aa: CSASGPGTEAFF; v_gene: TRBV20-1; j_gene: TRBJ1-1; d_gene: NA; abundance: NA
CDR3nt: TGTGCCAGCAGCTTAGCCCTGGGACTAGTTAAGGGCGGTGATACGCAGTATTTT; CDR3aa: CASSLALGLVKGGDTQYF; v_gene: TRBV7-8; j_gene: TRBJ2-3; d_gene: TRBD2; abundance: NA
CDR3nt: TGTGCCAGCAGTGAAGATGGCAGGACAGGCACAGATACGCAGTATTTT; CDR3aa: CASSEDGRTGTDTQYF; v_gene: TRBV2; j_gene: TRBJ2-3; d_gene: NA; abundance: NA